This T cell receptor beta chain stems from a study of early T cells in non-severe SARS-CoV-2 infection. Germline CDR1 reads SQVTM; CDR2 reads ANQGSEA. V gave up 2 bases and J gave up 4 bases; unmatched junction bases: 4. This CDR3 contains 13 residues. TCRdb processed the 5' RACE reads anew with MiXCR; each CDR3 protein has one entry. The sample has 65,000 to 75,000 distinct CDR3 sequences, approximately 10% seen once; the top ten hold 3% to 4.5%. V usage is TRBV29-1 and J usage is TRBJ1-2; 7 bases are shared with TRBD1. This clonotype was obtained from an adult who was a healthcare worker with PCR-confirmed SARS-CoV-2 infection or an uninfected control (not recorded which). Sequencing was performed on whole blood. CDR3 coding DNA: TGCAGCGTTGAAAAGGGGGCAGGCTATGGCTACACCTTC. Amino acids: CSVEKGAGYGYTF.